The sequence of this T cell receptor (beta chain) was determined in a study of identical twins. CDR1 and CDR2 (germline): SGDLS, YYNGEE. The CDR3 has 14 residues. V gave up 0 bases and J gave up 7 bases, with 13 bases separating them. Template switching introduced a universal primer site, and the cDNA bore unique molecular identifiers. MiXCR, applied by TCRdb to the 5' RACE reads, yields one record per CDR3 protein. Of approximately 350,000 distinct CDR3 sequences listed, 9% to 15% are singletons. This clonotype came up many times. This sample also belongs to another study, concerning yellow fever vaccine responses in identical twins.

The sequence was collected from a woman between 18 and 30 years old in good health. The chain uses TRBV9 and TRBJ2-5; D is uncertain. The sample comprised CD8+ T cells sorted from blood. The DNA of the CDR3 is TGTGCCAGCAGCGTAGAAGGAGAGAGTGGGACCCAGTACTTC. Translating gives CASSVEGESGTQYF.